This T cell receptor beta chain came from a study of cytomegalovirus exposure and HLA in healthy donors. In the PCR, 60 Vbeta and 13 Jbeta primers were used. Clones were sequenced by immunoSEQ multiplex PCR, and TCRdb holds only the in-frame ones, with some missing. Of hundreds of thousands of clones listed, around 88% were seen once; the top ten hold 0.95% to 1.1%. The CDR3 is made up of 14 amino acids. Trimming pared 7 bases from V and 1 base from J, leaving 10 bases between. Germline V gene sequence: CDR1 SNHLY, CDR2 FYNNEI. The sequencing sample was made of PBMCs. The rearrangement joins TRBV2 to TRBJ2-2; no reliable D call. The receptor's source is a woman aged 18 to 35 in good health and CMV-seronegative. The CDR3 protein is CASIPRRNTGELFF. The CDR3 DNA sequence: TGTGCCAGCATTCCGCGAAGGAACACCGGGGAGCTGTTTTTT.